This TCR beta chain was sequenced in a study of cytomegalovirus exposure and HLA in healthy donors. The PCR was carried out with 60 Vbeta primers and 13 Jbeta primers. The table came from immunoSEQ multiplex PCR; TCRdb's copy has only in-frame clones and leaves some out. The table has approximately 200,000 clones, roughly 84% seen once. Trimming took off 3 bases at V and 4 bases at J, with 12 bases between the two ends. This CDR3 is built from 14 residues. Germline-derived CDR1 and CDR2 are LGHNA and YNFKEQ. This clone was seen more than once but under ten times. The TCR comes from a girl aged 10 to 17 in good health and CMV-seronegative. This sequence joins TRBV4-2 and TRBJ1-2; D gene uncertain. Source material: PBMCs. For the CDR3, the DNA is TGTGCCAGCAGCCATTCTGGCAGTTCCTATGGCTACACCTTC. It specifies CASSHSGSSYGYTF.